These 18 T cell receptor beta chains were all obtained from the same sample, sequenced in a study of blood T cell repertoires in COVID-19. Sequenced by immunoSEQ multiplex PCR; TCRdb stores in-frame clones only, minus some. The data contain roughly 170,000 clones, 83% of them singletons. The sample consisted of PBMCs or T cells enriched from blood (not recorded which). The origin of the receptors is a woman between 45 and 65 years old who had recovered from COVID-19.

DNA of the CDR3: TGTGCCAGCAGTGCACATACAGGGGCCACCGGGGAGCTGTTTTTT. It translates to CASSAHTGATGELFF. This chain joins TRBV25-1 and TRBJ2-2; 7 bases map to TRBD1. This CDR3 has 15 residues. After removal of 4 bases from V and 4 bases from J, the junction contained 6 bases not matched to a gene. Germline values: CDR1 MGHDK, CDR2 SYGVNS.

CDR3 coding DNA: TGTGCCAGCAGCTTAGGGGGCGGGGGTATTGTAGCGGCCCAGTACTTC. Protein: CASSLGGGGIVAAQYF. This chain connects TRBV7-2 to TRBJ2-5; 7 bases fit TRBD2. Germline CDR1 and CDR2: SGHTA and FQGNSA. The CDR3 is 16 residues long. V lost 1 base, J lost 9 bases, and 14 bases stayed unmatched. Full variable domain (missing parts from reference TRBV7-2 and TRBJ2-5): GAGVSQSPSNKVTEKGKDVELRCDPISGHTALYWYRQSLGQGLEFLIYFQGNSAPDKSGLPSDRFSAERTGGSVSTLTIQRTQQEDSAVYLCASSLGGGGIVAAQYFGPGTRLLVL.

The chain uses TRBV19 and TRBJ2-5, with 13 positions matching TRBD2. The CDR3 contains 14 residues. Germline V CDR1 and CDR2: LNHDA, SQIVND (reference sequence). V was clipped by 4 bases and J by 9 bases; unmatched bases: 5. CDR3 sequence reads: CASSTTGTSGAQYF. DNA of the CDR3: TGTGCCAGTAGTACAACCGGGACTAGCGGGGCCCAGTACTTC.

The chain carries TRBV20-1 and TRBJ1-2; TRBD1 is a possible D gene (5 bases). The CDR3 has 18 amino acids. Germline CDR1 DFQATT, CDR2 SNEGSKA (reference sequence). The V gene lost 3 bases and the J gene lost 3 bases, with 26 bases spanning the gap. As DNA, the CDR3 is TGCAGTGCTAGTGGTGGGGGGAGGACGGCCTCTTCCGACTATGGCTACACCTTC. Protein: CSASGGGRTASSDYGYTF.

V is TRBV6-5 and J is TRBJ1-4; D is undetermined. In germline, CDR1 is MNHEY, CDR2 SVGAGI. The CDR3 is 14 amino acids. Between the trimmed V and J ends, which lost 4 bases and 5 bases, there was a span of 11 bases. The CDR3 coding sequence is TGTGCCAGCAGTTCCAACCAGTGGAATGAAAAACTGTTTTTT. Amino acids: CASSSNQWNEKLFF.

The rearrangement joins TRBV18 to TRBJ1-3, with TRBD1 as a possible D gene (5 bases). This CDR3 is 15 amino acids long. Trimming stripped 3 bases from V and 0 bases from J, with 9 bases between. CDR1 and CDR2 from the germline V gene are KGHSH and LQKENI. The CDR3 protein is CASSPDSASGNTIYF. In nucleotides, the CDR3 is TGTGCCAGCTCACCCGACAGCGCCTCTGGAAACACCATATATTTT. The full variable domain, its missing parts supplied by reference TRBV18 and TRBJ1-3, is NAGVMQNPRHLVRRRGQEARLRCSPMKGHSHVYWYRQLPEEGLKFMVYLQKENIIDESGMPKERFSAEFPKEGPSILRIQQVVRGDSAAYFCASSPDSASGNTIYFGEGSWLTVV.

The V call is TRBV4-1, the J call TRBJ1-2, with D tentatively TRBD1 (6 bases). This CDR3 is built from 14 residues. Trimming removed 2 bases from V and 7 bases from J, with 14 bases in between. CDR1 and CDR2 (germline): MGHRA, YSYEKL. The CDR3 is CASSQSGGLGGYTF. The DNA of the CDR3 is TGCGCCAGCAGCCAATCCGGGGGGCTCGGTGGCTACACCTTC.

On this clone: The germline gene is not matched at one end of the junction; a read error may be the cause. The V call is TRBV6-4, the J call TRBJ1-5, with 9 bases aligning to TRBD1. Looked up from germline, CDR1 is MRHNA and CDR2 is SNTAGT. The CDR3 covers 19 residues. This chain's CDR3 is CASSAYWGTGPPCNQLQHF. CDR3 nucleotide sequence: TGTGCCAGCAGTGCTTACTGGGGGACAGGGCCCCCTTGCAATCAGCTCCAGCATTTT.

This chain links TRBV7-2 with TRBJ2-1; D is perhaps TRBD2 (5 bases). The CDR3 loop spans 13 amino acids. V lost 5 bases and J lost 10, with 15 bases in between. CDR1 SGHTA and CDR2 FQGNSA come from the germline V gene. CDR3 in DNA: TGTGCCAGCAGCCCCGAGGGTTTGGTGGAGCAGTTCTTC. It translates to CASSPEGLVEQFF.

The chain links TRBV5-1 to TRBJ2-1; possible D gene TRBD1, 6 bases. The germline V and J ends were trimmed by 4 bases and 7 bases, with 9 bases remaining between them. In germline, CDR1 is SGHRS, CDR2 YFSETQ. The length of the CDR3 is 12 residues. The CDR3 DNA is TGCGCCAGCAGCACGGGACAAAATGAGCAGTTCTTC. Its protein is CASSTGQNEQFF.

The CDR3 protein is CASSPTGDGKTPLHF. For the CDR3, the DNA is TGTGCCAGCAGCCCGACGGGGGACGGAAAAACACCCCTCCACTTT. This chain connects TRBV9 to TRBJ1-6; possibly TRBD1 for D (5 bases). Trimming stripped 4 bases from V and 11 bases from J, with 19 bases between. In germline, CDR1 is SGDLS, CDR2 YYNGEE. This CDR3 has 15 amino acids.

Comments on this clone: Other nucleotide sequences from this sample produce the same CDR3. V gene TRBV5-5 combines with J gene TRBJ1-2, with 8 bases identical to TRBD1. CDR3 length equals 12 residues. Trimming removed 4 bases from V and 8 bases from J; junction bases left unmatched: 4. Looked up from germline, CDR1 is SGHKS and CDR2 is YYEKEE (reference sequence). The CDR3 DNA reads TGTGCCAGCAGCCCGACAGGGGCCGGCTACACCTTC. Translating gives CASSPTGAGYTF.

The rearrangement uses TRBV9 and TRBJ2-1, with 7 nucleotides matching TRBD1. V dropped 1 base and J dropped 7; count of bases not matched to a gene: 5. The length of the CDR3 is 14 residues. Germline CDR1 and CDR2: SGDLS and YYNGEE. The DNA of the CDR3 is TGTGCCAGCAGCGTATCCGGGACAGTTAATGAGCAGTTCTTC. Translating it yields CASSVSGTVNEQFF.

The V gene is TRBV30, the J gene TRBJ1-2; 9 nucleotides align to TRBD1. This CDR3 contains 13 residues. Unmatched junction bases numbered 4, after V lost 8 bases and J lost 0 bases. Germline CDR1 is GTSNPN and CDR2 is SVGIG (reference sequence). As DNA, the CDR3 is TGTGCCAGTGGGACAGGGACTAACTATGGCTACACCTTC. This sequence encodes CASGTGTNYGYTF.

In DNA form, the CDR3 reads TGTGCCAGCAGCTCCGGACAGGGGTACTATAGCAATCAGCCCCAGCATTTT. Its protein product is CASSSGQGYYSNQPQHF. The V gene is TRBV7-2, the J gene TRBJ1-5; 9 bases agree with TRBD1. V lost 4 bases to trimming and J lost 0 bases; unmatched junction nucleotides: 7. Germline-derived CDR1 and CDR2 are SGHTA and FQGNSA. CDR3 length equals 17 residues.

The chain links TRBV28 to TRBJ2-1; 7 bases are a match to TRBD1. Trimming cost V 2 bases and J 11 bases; bases outside gene matches: 3. This CDR3 is built from 12 residues. Germline loops: CDR1 MDHEN, CDR2 SYDVKM. CDR3: CASSLRGPKQFF. CDR3 sequence (DNA): TGTGCCAGCAGTTTAAGGGGGCCCAAGCAGTTCTTC. The full variable domain, in which reference TRBV28 and TRBJ2-1 provide the parts outside the CDR3, is DVKVTQSSRYLVKRTGEKVFLECVQDMDHENMFWYRQDPGLGLRLIYFSYDVKMKEKGDIPEGYSVSREKKERFSLILESASTNQTSMYLCASSLRGPKQFFGPGTRLTVL.

The chain is built from TRBV30 and TRBJ1-2; 8 bases map to TRBD1. Germline CDR1 GTSNPN, CDR2 SVGIG (reference sequence). The CDR3 extends over 14 amino acids. V gave up 8 bases and J gave up 1 base; unmatched junction bases: 9. As DNA, the CDR3 is TGTGCCCGACGAAGGACAGGGATTAACTATGGCTACACCTTC. Translating gives CARRRTGINYGYTF.

The chain carries TRBV2 and TRBJ2-3; maybe TRBD1 (5 bases). Trimming shortened V by 8 bases and J by 9 bases, and 18 bases separated the two germline ends. Germline-derived CDR1 and CDR2 are SNHLY and FYNNEI. This CDR3 has 13 amino acids. The CDR3 nucleotides are TGTGCCAGCGCGCAGGGAAACCAACTGACGCAGTATTTT. Translating gives CASAQGNQLTQYF.